One and the same sample provided the 32 T cell receptor beta chains below, sequenced in a study of blood T cell repertoires in COVID-19. The table came from immunoSEQ multiplex PCR; TCRdb's copy has only in-frame clones and leaves some out. This sample yields some 58,000 clones, of which approximately 80% are seen a single time; 10% belongs to the top ten. The sequencing sample was made of peripheral blood. The receptors shown here come from a middle-aged man with COVID-19, enrolled during active disease.

The V and J genes are TRBV7-3 and TRBJ2-3; D is unclear. This CDR3 is 11 amino acids long. CDR1 is SGHTA and CDR2 is FQGTGA in the germline V gene. V shed 5 bases and J shed 5 bases, with 5 bases lying between them. The DNA for the CDR3 is TGTGCCAGCAGCCCCCAAGATACGCAGTATTTT. Translated, it gives CASSPQDTQYF.

The V and J genes are TRBV10-3 and TRBJ1-1; TRBD1 agrees at 7 bases. The V and J ends lost 4 bases and 11 bases, in that order; junction bases with no gene match: 16. The CDR3 is made up of 15 amino acids. From germline, CDR1 is ENHRY and CDR2 SYGVKD. The DNA of the CDR3 is TGTGCCATCAGTGGTGCGACAGGGAGTGCCCCTAGGGCTTTCTTT. Protein sequence: CAISGATGSAPRAFF.

This chain uses TRBV18 with TRBJ2-2; TRBD1 is a possible D gene (6 bases). V lost 0 bases and J 0 bases, leaving 11 bases between the germline ends. This CDR3 is 17 amino acids long. The germline V gene encodes CDR1 KGHSH and CDR2 LQKENI. The CDR3 DNA follows: TGTGCCAGCTCACCACCGGTCGGACAGCCGAACACCGGGGAGCTGTTTTTT. It specifies CASSPPVGQPNTGELFF.

This clone was seen only a few times. The V call is TRBV6-5, the J call TRBJ2-3; 12 nucleotides align to TRBD1. The J segment lost 7 bases and the V segment lost 8 bases, leaving 10 bases of the junction unmatched. Germline V gene sequence: CDR1 MNHEY, CDR2 SVGAGI. The length of the CDR3 is 15 residues. The CDR3 is CASSTGTGGRNTQYF. The CDR3, as DNA: TGTGCCAGCTCCACCGGGACAGGGGGCAGAAATACGCAGTATTTT.

V is TRBV4-2 and J is TRBJ2-7; TRBD2 aligns across 8 bases. V was pared by 6 bases and J by 1 base, with 2 bases of the junction left unmatched. The CDR3 is 13 residues long. Germline lookup yields CDR1 LGHNA and CDR2 YNFKEQ. CDR3 DNA: TGTGCCAGCAGGCGCGGGAGGTCCTACGAGCAGTACTTC. Protein product: CASRRGRSYEQYF.

The gene calls are TRBV5-1 and TRBJ1-1, with D possibly matching TRBD1 (6 bases). Germline assignment: CDR1 SGHRS and CDR2 YFSETQ. Trimming pared 3 bases from V and 6 bases from J, leaving 18 bases between. The CDR3 is 15 amino acids. CDR3 in DNA: TGCGCCAGCAGCTCAACAGGGTCCGGGGTCCCTGAAGCTTTCTTT. Residues: CASSSTGSGVPEAFF.

On this clone: An end of the junction differs from the germline gene, which may be a read error. V is TRBV30 and J is TRBJ2-3; perhaps TRBD1 as D (6 bases). The CDR3 is 12 amino acids. Germline CDR1 GTSNPN, CDR2 SVGIG (reference sequence). The CDR3 nucleotides read TGTGCCTGGAGTCTAATGACAGGTACGCAGTATTTT. Translating gives CAWSLMTGTQYF. The complete variable domain, with remaining parts taken from reference TRBV30 and TRBJ2-3, reads SQTIHQWPATLVQPVGSPLSLECTVEGTSNPNLYWYRQAAGRGLQLLFYSVGIGQISSEVPQNLSASRPQDRQFILSSKKLLLSDSGFYLCAWSLMTGTQYFGPGTRLTVL.

The chain joins TRBV6-5 to TRBJ2-1; D is uncertain. The CDR3 consists of 15 residues. Looked up from germline, CDR1 is MNHEY and CDR2 is SVGAGI. Trimming shortened V by 6 bases and J by 0 bases, and 12 bases separated the two germline ends. The CDR3 DNA sequence: TGTGCCAGCAGCTTGAGTCCGAGCTCCTACAATGAGCAGTTCTTC. Amino acid sequence: CASSLSPSSYNEQFF.

In its sample, this clone was seen a few times. This rearrangement joins TRBV20-1 to TRBJ1-1; 9 bases are shared with TRBD1. The CDR3 runs to 14 residues. Germline V lookup: CDR1 DFQATT, CDR2 SNEGSKA (reference sequence). V was clipped by 3 bases and J by 4 bases; unmatched bases: 6. This CDR3 reads CSASYWDRVTEAFF. For the CDR3, the DNA is TGCAGTGCTAGTTATTGGGACAGGGTCACTGAAGCTTTCTTT.

The rearrangement uses TRBV7-8 and TRBJ2-7, with no clear D. The CDR3 length is 14 residues. Per germline, CDR1 SGHVS and CDR2 FQNEAQ. V was cut by 1 base and J by 2 bases, with 9 bases left in between. The CDR3 here is CASSLGRTAYEQYF. The DNA for the CDR3 is TGTGCCAGCAGCTTAGGCAGAACCGCCTACGAGCAGTACTTC.

This clone has only a few counts. V usage is TRBV15 and J usage is TRBJ2-1; 9 nucleotides agree with TRBD2. This CDR3 comprises 15 residues. Unmatched junction bases numbered 3, after V lost 0 bases and J lost 6 bases. Per the germline V gene, CDR1 is LNHNV and CDR2 is YYDKDF (reference sequence). The CDR3 nucleotides read TGTGCCACCAGCAGAGAGCGGGAGGGCCCCAATGAGCAGTTCTTC. Its translation is CATSREREGPNEQFF.

The chain has TRBV10-2 and TRBJ1-1; D uncertain. Germline CDR1 WSHSY, CDR2 SAAADI. V was trimmed by 6 bases and J by 0 bases, leaving 11 bases between them. The CDR3 totals 14 residues. The CDR3: CASSTGNLNTEAFF. CDR3 DNA: TGCGCCAGCAGCACGGGGAACTTGAACACTGAAGCTTTCTTT.

The chain couples TRBV11-2 to TRBJ1-6; possibly TRBD1 for D (5 bases). Trimming cost V 5 bases and J 0 bases, with 17 bases left between them. Germline V gene data show CDR1 as SGHAT and CDR2 as FQNNGV. This CDR3 region has 18 residues. The CDR3 spells CASSPTLGGSSYNSPLHF. Written as DNA, the CDR3 is TGTGCCAGCAGCCCGACGTTGGGGGGGAGCTCCTATAATTCACCCCTCCACTTT.

This clone appeared a single time. A junction boundary mismatches the germline segment, possibly from a read error. The sample contains more than one DNA sequence encoding this CDR3. This chain connects TRBV29-1 to TRBJ1-1; D call uncertain. The CDR3 loop spans 11 amino acids. In germline, CDR1 is SQVTM, CDR2 ANQGSEA. This CDR3 is CSVRERTEALF. The CDR3 coding sequence is TGCAGCGTGCGAGAACGCACTGAAGCTCTCTTT.

The genes are TRBV29-1 and TRBJ1-2; D is ambiguous. V lost 4 bases, J lost 12 bases, and 12 bases lay in between. Germline CDR1 SQVTM, CDR2 ANQGSEA. The CDR3 consists of 10 residues. The CDR3 reads CSVGSGFNTF. For the CDR3, the DNA is TGCAGCGTTGGATCAGGTTTTAACACCTTC.

This rearrangement joins TRBV15 to TRBJ1-3, with D possibly matching TRBD1 (5 bases). V was shortened by 3 bases and J by 3 bases, with 9 bases between the two germline ends. This CDR3 comprises 14 residues. Germline CDR1 reads LNHNV; CDR2 reads YYDKDF (reference sequence). This CDR3 is CATSRRQFGNTIYF. For the CDR3, the DNA is TGTGCCACCAGCAGGAGACAGTTTGGAAACACCATATATTTT.

V gene TRBV5-1 combines with J gene TRBJ1-4; TRBD1 matches at 7 bases. Germline-derived CDR1 and CDR2 are SGHRS and YFSETQ. Trimming removed 4 bases from V and 4 bases from J; junction bases left unmatched: 10. The CDR3 extends over 16 amino acids. The CDR3 bases are TGCGCCAGCAGCCCCGGGACAGTAAGCGGTAATGAAAAACTGTTTTTT. Residues: CASSPGTVSGNEKLFF. The variable domain in full, with the rest retrieved from reference TRBV5-1 and TRBJ1-4, is KAGVTQTPRYLIKTRGQQVTLSCSPISGHRSVSWYQQTPGQGLQFLFEYFSETQRNKGNFPGRFSGRQFSNSRSEMNVSTLELGDSALYLCASSPGTVSGNEKLFFGSGTQLSVL.

The rearrangement links TRBV5-6 to TRBJ2-1; D not resolved. CDR1 and CDR2 from the germline V gene are SGHDT and YYEEEE. V was trimmed by 4 bases and J by 4 bases, leaving 12 bases between them. The CDR3 length is 14 residues. CDR3 loop: CASSRNTDYNEQFF. The CDR3 DNA reads as TGTGCCAGCAGCCGCAATACAGATTACAATGAGCAGTTCTTC.

This chain connects TRBV10-1 to TRBJ2-7, with a possible D match to TRBD1 (6 bases). V shed 3 bases and J shed 6 bases, with 12 bases lying between them. CDR1 and CDR2 (germline): WNHNN, SYGVQD (reference sequence). The CDR3 contains 13 residues. CDR3 nucleotides: TGCGCCAGCAGTGAAAACAGGGTCGGCGAGCAGTACTTC. This sequence encodes CASSENRVGEQYF.

CDR3 coding DNA: TGTGCCAGCAGTGCCCGGGGACTAGCGGGAGGGCCAAACACCGGGGAGCTGTTTTTT. It specifies CASSARGLAGGPNTGELFF. The chain joins TRBV2 to TRBJ2-2, with 16 bases matching TRBD2. Germline trimming cut 4 bases from V and 2 bases from J; bases unmatched to any gene: 7. This CDR3 has 19 amino acids. The germline V gene has CDR1 SNHLY and CDR2 FYNNEI. Complete variable domain (other parts from reference TRBV2 and TRBJ2-2): EPEVTQTPSHQVTQMGQEVILRCVPISNHLYFYWYRQILGQKVEFLVSFYNNEISEKSEIFDDQFSVERPDGSNFTLKIRSTKLEDSAMYFCASSARGLAGGPNTGELFFGEGSRLTVL.

The rearrangement uses TRBV18 and TRBJ2-2; no clear D. The CDR3 loop spans 14 amino acids. The V and J ends lost 1 base and 4 bases respectively, with 7 bases between them. CDR1 KGHSH and CDR2 LQKENI come from the germline V gene. The CDR3 loop is CASSPLKSTGELFF. CDR3 DNA sequence: TGTGCCAGCTCACCACTTAAGAGCACCGGGGAGCTGTTTTTT.

In its sample, this clone was seen a few times. The chain has TRBV2 and TRBJ2-7, with a possible D match to TRBD2 (5 bases). CDR1 and CDR2 from the germline V gene are SNHLY and FYNNEI. This CDR3 region has 13 residues. Trimming shortened V by 7 bases and J by 5 bases, and 15 bases separated the two germline ends. The CDR3 nucleotides are TGTGCCAGCATGAGGGAGAAAGGCCACGAGCAGTACTTC. This translates into CASMREKGHEQYF.

The V and J genes are TRBV6-6 and TRBJ2-7; 7 nucleotides agree with TRBD1. This CDR3 region has 12 residues. CDR1 is MNHNY, CDR2 SVGAGI, per germline (reference sequence). J gave up 6 bases and V 6 bases, and 5 bases lay outside the gene matches. This chain's CDR3 is CASRRQGPEQYF. CDR3 bases: TGTGCCAGCAGAAGACAGGGACCCGAGCAGTACTTC.

The CDR3 sequence is CASSYPSQTTDTQYF. The CDR3 DNA sequence: TGCGCCAGCAGCTATCCTAGCCAAACAACAGATACGCAGTATTTT. This chain connects TRBV5-1 to TRBJ2-3, with D possibly being TRBD2 (5 bases). The CDR3 is 15 residues long. Germline loops: CDR1 SGHRS, CDR2 YFSETQ. The V end was cut by 3 bases, the J end by 3 bases, with 14 bases between.

The genes are TRBV19 and TRBJ2-2; tentatively, D is TRBD1 (5 bases). CDR1 and CDR2 from the germline V gene are LNHDA and SQIVND (reference sequence). Trimming shortened V by 6 bases and J by 6 bases, and 23 bases separated the two germline ends. The CDR3 covers 17 residues. CDR3 sequence: CASRTPNGRAGPGELFF. CDR3 nucleotides: TGTGCCAGTAGGACTCCGAACGGCAGGGCAGGGCCCGGGGAGCTGTTTTTT. The full variable domain, its missing parts supplied by reference TRBV19 and TRBJ2-2, is DGGITQSPKYLFRKEGQNVTLSCEQNLNHDAMYWYRQDPGQGLRLIYYSQIVNDFQKGDIAEGYSVSREKKESFPLTVTSAQKNPTAFYLCASRTPNGRAGPGELFFGEGSRLTVL.

This clone was seen a handful of times. The rearrangement joins TRBV5-1 to TRBJ2-6; TRBD1 agrees at 8 bases. V shed 5 bases and J 3 bases; nucleotides not matched to a gene: 10. This CDR3 comprises 17 residues. Germline assignment: CDR1 SGHRS and CDR2 YFSETQ. DNA of the CDR3: TGCGCCAGCAGGCGGAGGGCGACAGGGGATGGGGCCAACGTCCTGACTTTC. Translating gives CASRRRATGDGANVLTF.

The J gene is TRBJ1-4, the V gene TRBV2; possible D gene TRBD1, 6 bases. The CDR3 sequence is 14 residues long. Germline V gives CDR1 SNHLY, CDR2 FYNNEI. V shed 8 bases and J shed 4 bases, with 14 bases lying between them. CDR3 sequence: CASRGGGNNEKLFF. In DNA form, the CDR3 reads TGTGCCAGCCGGGGGGGCGGCAATAATGAAAAACTGTTTTTT.

The V call is TRBV10-2, the J call TRBJ2-3; TRBD1 agrees at 9 bases. Germline assignment: CDR1 WSHSY and CDR2 SAAADI. The trim removed 5 bases at V and 1 base at J, leaving 4 bases unmatched. The length of the CDR3 is 15 residues. The CDR3 nucleotides read TGCGCCAGCAGTCCCCGGGACAGGGGCACAGATACGCAGTATTTT. Translation gives CASSPRDRGTDTQYF.

This clone was detected a few times. V usage is TRBV2 and J usage is TRBJ2-7, with D perhaps matching TRBD2 (5 bases). The CDR3 loop spans 13 amino acids. Germline V gene sequence: CDR1 SNHLY, CDR2 FYNNEI. The V gene lost 6 bases and the J gene lost 6 bases, with 15 bases spanning the gap. The CDR3 nucleotides read TGTGCCAGCAGCGCCCTTACGGGGTTCGAGCAGTACTTC. This gives the protein CASSALTGFEQYF.

J is TRBJ2-1 and V is TRBV7-8, with 9 nucleotides matching TRBD2. Germline CDR1 reads SGHVS; CDR2 reads FQNEAQ. The CDR3 has 15 amino acids. The junction had 2 bases not matched to a gene; V was cut back by 1 base and J by 4 bases. In DNA form, the CDR3 reads TGTGCCAGCAGCTTAGAGGCGGGAGGGTACAATGAGCAGTTCTTC. It is translated as CASSLEAGGYNEQFF.

The gene calls are TRBV9 and TRBJ1-3; possibly TRBD1 for D (5 bases). The CDR3 extends over 16 amino acids. The V end lost 4 bases, the J end lost 1 base, and 15 bases lay between the germline ends. Germline CDR1 reads SGDLS; CDR2 reads YYNGEE. CDR3 region: CASSPPGGASGNTIYF. The CDR3, as DNA: TGTGCCAGCAGCCCACCCGGTGGGGCTTCTGGAAACACCATATATTTT.

This chain's CDR3 is CASSISGTGLYEQYF. The CDR3 nucleotides are TGTGCCAGTAGTATTTCCGGGACAGGGCTCTACGAGCAGTACTTC. The V gene is TRBV19, the J gene TRBJ2-7, with TRBD1 matching 9 bases. The CDR3 contains 15 residues. Per the germline V gene, CDR1 is LNHDA and CDR2 is SQIVND (reference sequence). Trimming cost V 3 bases and J 3 bases; bases outside gene matches: 6.